This is a list of T cell receptor beta chains from one sample in a study of shared clonotypes between healthy human individuals. Libraries were prepared by immunoSEQ multiplex PCR; TCRdb keeps only in-frame clonotypes and omits some of them. The data contain 2.3 million or so clones, over 85% of them singletons. Input material: naive CD4+ T cells from PBMCs. These receptors were obtained from a man aged 18-30 years in good health. Some clones in this sample may be carry-over from other donors' samples. CDR3s leave out the opening cysteine and the closing phenylalanine or tryptophan. Fields, in order: V gene, J gene, CDR3 protein.

v_call: TRBV10-3
j_call: TRBJ2-3
cdr3_aa: AISVLRNPFDVGDTQY

v_call: TRBV6-6
j_call: TRBJ1-2
cdr3_aa: ASSYSGPRGYT

v_call: TRBV2
j_call: TRBJ2-7
cdr3_aa: ASSDVSSGSYEQY

v_call: TRBV7-6
j_call: TRBJ2-5
cdr3_aa: ASSLGEGTSGFETQY

v_call: TRBV18
j_call: TRBJ1-1
cdr3_aa: ASSPLRNTEAF

v_call: TRBV10-2
j_call: TRBJ1-3
cdr3_aa: ASSNWGVSSGNTIY

v_call: TRBV10-3
j_call: TRBJ1-1
cdr3_aa: AISPGTTDTEAF

v_call: TRBV28
j_call: TRBJ1-2
cdr3_aa: ASSPGTGYYGYT

v_call: TRBV7-2
j_call: TRBJ2-5
cdr3_aa: ASSLGEETQY

v_call: TRBV11-2
j_call: TRBJ1-2
cdr3_aa: ASSLGATAFYGYT

v_call: TRBV6-5
j_call: TRBJ1-1
cdr3_aa: ASTPGGPDEAF

v_call: TRBV5-1
j_call: TRBJ2-1
cdr3_aa: ASSLVGLNEQF

v_call: TRBV5-1
j_call: TRBJ1-6
cdr3_aa: ASRSGTGDSPLH

v_call: TRBV6-5
j_call: TRBJ1-5
cdr3_aa: ASSRLAGANQPQH

v_call: TRBV2
j_call: TRBJ1-1
cdr3_aa: ASSGRQGDTEAF

v_call: TRBV6-4
j_call: TRBJ2-3
cdr3_aa: ASSDSYPTDTQY

v_call: TRBV5-1
j_call: TRBJ2-1
cdr3_aa: ASSLASGVYNEQF

v_call: TRBV5-1
j_call: TRBJ2-3
cdr3_aa: ASSLENRADTQY

v_call: TRBV6-1
j_call: TRBJ1-1
cdr3_aa: ASTRTRNTEAF

v_call: TRBV7-2
j_call: TRBJ1-1
cdr3_aa: ASSPRRGGTEAF

v_call: TRBV18
j_call: TRBJ1-2
cdr3_aa: ASSPGDRGRNYGYT

v_call: TRBV7-2
j_call: TRBJ2-5
cdr3_aa: ASSSAGGSAD

v_call: TRBV29-1
j_call: TRBJ1-1
cdr3_aa: SVGSDHTEAF

v_call: TRBV6-6
j_call: TRBJ2-3
cdr3_aa: ASSWGAWDTQY

v_call: TRBV18
j_call: TRBJ2-3
cdr3_aa: ASSPSAGLPRDTDTQY

v_call: TRBV11-2
j_call: TRBJ2-5
cdr3_aa: ASSVPGLALETQY

v_call: TRBV9
j_call: TRBJ2-2
cdr3_aa: ASSVGRLAGVTGELF

v_call: TRBV2
j_call: TRBJ2-3
cdr3_aa: ASSVGLAGADTQY

v_call: TRBV4-1
j_call: TRBJ1-2
cdr3_aa: ASSQGRDRNYGYT

v_call: TRBV5-1
j_call: TRBJ1-4
cdr3_aa: ASSLRDGEKLF

v_call: TRBV19
j_call: TRBJ2-7
cdr3_aa: ASSIGHSPSSYEQY

v_call: TRBV29-1
j_call: TRBJ2-2
cdr3_aa: SARLRTSLNTGELF

v_call: TRBV19
j_call: TRBJ1-1
cdr3_aa: ASSNLGGRTEAF

v_call: TRBV28
j_call: TRBJ1-1
cdr3_aa: ASSWTGDTEAF

v_call: TRBV5-4
j_call: TRBJ2-1
cdr3_aa: ASSFFVARSSYNEQF

v_call: TRBV2
j_call: TRBJ2-3
cdr3_aa: ASSALQFTDTQY

v_call: TRBV19
j_call: TRBJ1-5
cdr3_aa: ASRPTGGGQPQH

v_call: TRBV5-1
j_call: TRBJ2-6
cdr3_aa: ASSWDRANGANVLT

v_call: TRBV4-3
j_call: TRBJ2-3
cdr3_aa: ASSHLVSGSTDTQY

v_call: TRBV7-2
j_call: TRBJ2-7
cdr3_aa: ASSLTSGTYEQY

v_call: TRBV12-5
j_call: TRBJ2-1
cdr3_aa: ASGELAGAYNEQF

v_call: TRBV19
j_call: TRBJ1-4
cdr3_aa: ASSNLGEKLF

v_call: TRBV7-6
j_call: TRBJ2-2
cdr3_aa: ASSVGASNTGELF

v_call: TRBV5-5
j_call: TRBJ1-2
cdr3_aa: ASSLRTDSYGYT